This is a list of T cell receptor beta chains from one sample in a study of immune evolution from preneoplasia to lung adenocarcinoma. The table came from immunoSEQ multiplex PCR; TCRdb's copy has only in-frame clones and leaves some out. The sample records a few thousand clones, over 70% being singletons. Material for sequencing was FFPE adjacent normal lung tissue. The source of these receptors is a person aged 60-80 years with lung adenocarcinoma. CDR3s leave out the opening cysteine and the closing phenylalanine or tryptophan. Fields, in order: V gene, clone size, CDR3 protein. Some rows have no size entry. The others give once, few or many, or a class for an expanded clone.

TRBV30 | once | AWSAALPGQPQH
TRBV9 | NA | ASSVVIGTDYGYT
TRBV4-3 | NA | ASTRSSGGALGDTQY
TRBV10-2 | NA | ASSVTGSNSKAF
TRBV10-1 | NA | ASSENPDNEQF
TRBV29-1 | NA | SAFQETQY
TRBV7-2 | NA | ASSLVGGNTEAF
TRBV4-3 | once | ASSQGIGVYNEQF
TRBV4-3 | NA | ASSQEQAGTYEQY
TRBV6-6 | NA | ASSTQPGRTNQPQH
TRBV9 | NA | ASSRRSGGANEQF
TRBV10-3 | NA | AISGTGPYEQY